This T cell receptor (beta chain) originates from a study of shared T cell receptors in the human thymus. Trimming shortened V by 1 base and J by 5 bases, and 11 bases separated the two germline ends. This CDR3 is 14 amino acids long. CDR1 is LGHNT and CDR2 is FRNRAP in the germline V gene. Assay: immunoSEQ multiplex PCR; the TCRdb copy retains only in-frame clones and omits some. Of approximately 580,000 clones in the sample, around 78% were seen once. The same sample was also used in a study of human thymus T cells. Per that study: Obtained as resections during corrective heart surgery, the thymus tissue was then studied. Thymic and blood repertoires appeared to display a bias in their usage of V and J genes. Related research described thymic repertoires that were highly overlapping among unrelated individuals.

The source material was thymocytes. The rearrangement links TRBV12-5 to TRBJ2-5; maybe TRBD2 (6 bases). This TCR was sampled from a boy in the first two years of life with a congenital heart defect. The CDR3 sequence is CASGLAGSGETQYF. The CDR3 coding sequence is TGTGCTAGTGGTTTGGCGGGGAGCGGGGAGACCCAGTACTTC.